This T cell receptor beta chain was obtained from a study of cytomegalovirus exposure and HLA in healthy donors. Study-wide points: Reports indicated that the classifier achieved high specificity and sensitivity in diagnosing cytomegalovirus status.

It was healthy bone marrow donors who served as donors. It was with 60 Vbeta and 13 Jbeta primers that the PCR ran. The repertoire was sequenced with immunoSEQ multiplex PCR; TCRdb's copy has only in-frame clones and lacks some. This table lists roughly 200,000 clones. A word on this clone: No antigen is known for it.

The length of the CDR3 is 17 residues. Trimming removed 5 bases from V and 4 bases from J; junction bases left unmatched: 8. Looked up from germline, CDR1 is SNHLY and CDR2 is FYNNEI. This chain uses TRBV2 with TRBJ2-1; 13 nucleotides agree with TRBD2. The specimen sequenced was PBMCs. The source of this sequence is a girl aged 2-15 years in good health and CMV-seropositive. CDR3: CASSRGTSGTVYNEQFF. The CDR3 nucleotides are TGTGCCAGCAGTAGAGGGACTAGCGGGACTGTTTACAATGAGCAGTTCTTC.